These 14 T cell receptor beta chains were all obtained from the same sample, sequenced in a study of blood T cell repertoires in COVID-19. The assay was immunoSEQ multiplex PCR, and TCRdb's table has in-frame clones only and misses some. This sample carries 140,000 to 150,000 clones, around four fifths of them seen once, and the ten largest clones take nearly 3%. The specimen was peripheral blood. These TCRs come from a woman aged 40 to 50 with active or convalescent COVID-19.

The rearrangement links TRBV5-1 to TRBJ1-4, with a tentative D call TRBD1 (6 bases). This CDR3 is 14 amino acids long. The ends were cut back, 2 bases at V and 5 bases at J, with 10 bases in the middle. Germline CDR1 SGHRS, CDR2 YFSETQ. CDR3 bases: TGCGCCAGCAGCTTCCCCGGACAGAATGAAAAACTGTTTTTT. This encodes CASSFPGQNEKLFF.

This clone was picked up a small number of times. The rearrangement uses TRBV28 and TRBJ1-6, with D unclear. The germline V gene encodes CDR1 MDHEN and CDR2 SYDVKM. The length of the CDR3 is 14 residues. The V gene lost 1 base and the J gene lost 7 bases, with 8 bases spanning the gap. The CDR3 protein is CASSLSLGNSPLHF. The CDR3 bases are TGTGCCAGCAGTTTATCCCTCGGGAATTCACCCCTCCACTTT.

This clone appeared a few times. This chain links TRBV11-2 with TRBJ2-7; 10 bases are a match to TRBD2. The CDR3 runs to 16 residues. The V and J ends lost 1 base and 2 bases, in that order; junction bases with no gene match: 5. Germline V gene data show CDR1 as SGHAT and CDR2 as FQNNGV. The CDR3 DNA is TGTGCCAGCAGCTTAGTTGCTAGCGGGGGAACCTACGAGCAGTACTTC. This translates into CASSLVASGGTYEQYF.

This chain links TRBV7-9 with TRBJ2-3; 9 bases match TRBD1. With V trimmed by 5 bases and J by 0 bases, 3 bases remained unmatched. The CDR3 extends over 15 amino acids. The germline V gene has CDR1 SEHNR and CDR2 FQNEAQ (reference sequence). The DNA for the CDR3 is TGTGCCAGCAGCCCGGGACAGGGTAGCACAGATACGCAGTATTTT. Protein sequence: CASSPGQGSTDTQYF.

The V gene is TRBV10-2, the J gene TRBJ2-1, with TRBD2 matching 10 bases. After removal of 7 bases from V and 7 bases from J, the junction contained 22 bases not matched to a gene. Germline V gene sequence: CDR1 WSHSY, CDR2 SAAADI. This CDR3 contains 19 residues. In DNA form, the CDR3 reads TGCGCCAGCAACCGGAGGGCTAGCGGGGGACCACCGGAGAATAATGAGCAGTTCTTC. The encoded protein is CASNRRASGGPPENNEQFF.

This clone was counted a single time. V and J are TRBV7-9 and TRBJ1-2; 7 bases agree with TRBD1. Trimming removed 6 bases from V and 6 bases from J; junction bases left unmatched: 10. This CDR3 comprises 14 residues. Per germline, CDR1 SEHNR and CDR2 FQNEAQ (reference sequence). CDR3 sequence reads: CASSPRQGVHGYTF. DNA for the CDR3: TGTGCCAGCAGTCCTCGACAGGGCGTGCATGGCTACACCTTC.

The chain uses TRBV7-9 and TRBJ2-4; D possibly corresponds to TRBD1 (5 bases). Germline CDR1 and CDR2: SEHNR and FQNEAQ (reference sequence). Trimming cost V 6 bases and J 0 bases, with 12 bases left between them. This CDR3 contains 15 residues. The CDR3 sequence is CASSPRVLAKNIQYF. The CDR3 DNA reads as TGTGCCAGCAGTCCCAGGGTTCTAGCCAAAAACATTCAGTACTTC.

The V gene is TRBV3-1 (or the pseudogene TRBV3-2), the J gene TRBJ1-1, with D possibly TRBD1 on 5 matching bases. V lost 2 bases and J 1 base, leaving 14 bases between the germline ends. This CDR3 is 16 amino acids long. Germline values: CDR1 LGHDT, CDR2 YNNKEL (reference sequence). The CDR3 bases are TGTGCCAGCAGCCAAACAACCCATAGGGGGAACACTGAAGCTTTCTTT. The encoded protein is CASSQTTHRGNTEAFF.

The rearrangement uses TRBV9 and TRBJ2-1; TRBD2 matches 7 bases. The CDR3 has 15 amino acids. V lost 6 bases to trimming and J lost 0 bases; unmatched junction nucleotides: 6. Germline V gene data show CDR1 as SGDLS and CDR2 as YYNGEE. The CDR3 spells CASTNWGGSYNEQFF. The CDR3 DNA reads TGTGCCAGCACCAACTGGGGGGGCTCCTACAATGAGCAGTTCTTC.

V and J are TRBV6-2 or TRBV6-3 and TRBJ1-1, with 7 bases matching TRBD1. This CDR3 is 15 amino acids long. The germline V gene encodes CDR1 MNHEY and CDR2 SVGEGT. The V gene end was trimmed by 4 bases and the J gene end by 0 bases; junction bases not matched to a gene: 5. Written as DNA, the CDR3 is TGTGCCAGCAGTTCAAGACAGGGTTTGAACACTGAAGCTTTCTTT. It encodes CASSSRQGLNTEAFF.

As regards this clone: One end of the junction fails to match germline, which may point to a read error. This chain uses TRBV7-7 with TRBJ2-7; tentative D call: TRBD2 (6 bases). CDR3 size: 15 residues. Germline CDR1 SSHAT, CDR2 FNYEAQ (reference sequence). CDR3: CASSLDGTGAYEQYF. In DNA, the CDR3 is TGTGCTAGCAGCTTAGATGGGACTGGAGCCTACGAGCAGTACTTC.

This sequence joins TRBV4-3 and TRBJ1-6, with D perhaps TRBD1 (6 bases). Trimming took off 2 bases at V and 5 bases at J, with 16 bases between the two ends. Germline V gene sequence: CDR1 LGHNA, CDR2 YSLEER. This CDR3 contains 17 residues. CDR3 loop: CASSQRDAGADNSPLHF. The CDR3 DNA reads TGCGCCAGCAGCCAAAGGGATGCAGGGGCCGATAATTCACCCCTCCACTTT.

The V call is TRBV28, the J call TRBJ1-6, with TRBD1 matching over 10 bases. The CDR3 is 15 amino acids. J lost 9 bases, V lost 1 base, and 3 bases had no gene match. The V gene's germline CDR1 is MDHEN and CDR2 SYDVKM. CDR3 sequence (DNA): TGTGCCAGCAGTTTATTGGGACAGGGGAGTTCACCCCTCCACTTT. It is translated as CASSLLGQGSSPLHF.

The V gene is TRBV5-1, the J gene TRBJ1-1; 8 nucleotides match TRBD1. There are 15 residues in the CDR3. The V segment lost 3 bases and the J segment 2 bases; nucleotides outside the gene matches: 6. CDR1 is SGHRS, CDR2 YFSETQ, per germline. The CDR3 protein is CASSWETGANTEAFF. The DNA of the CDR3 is TGCGCCAGCAGCTGGGAGACAGGGGCCAACACTGAAGCTTTCTTT.